The 11 T cell receptor beta chains below were found in one sample sequenced in a study of blood T cell repertoires in COVID-19. Repertoires were generated with immunoSEQ multiplex PCR, while TCRdb's copy carries only in-frame clones and drops some. The repertoire consists of over 150,000 clones, with roughly 91% occurring once and the leading ten covering roughly 2.3%. The sequencing input was peripheral blood. The receptors were gathered from a man between 18 and 35 years old with acute or convalescent COVID-19.

The V gene is TRBV27, the J gene TRBJ2-7; a weak D match, TRBD1 (5 bases). The CDR3 loop spans 13 amino acids. V was trimmed by 3 bases and J by 3 bases, leaving 9 bases between them. The germline V gene encodes CDR1 MNHEY and CDR2 SMNVEV (reference sequence). This CDR3 is CASSFSGHYEQYF. The DNA for the CDR3 is TGTGCCAGCAGTTTTTCCGGACACTACGAGCAGTACTTC.

This clone came up once. This sequence joins TRBV5-8 and TRBJ1-5, with 11 bases fitting TRBD1. The length of the CDR3 is 19 residues. V shed 1 base and J 6 bases; nucleotides not matched to a gene: 15. Germline V gene sequence: CDR1 SGHTS, CDR2 YDEGEE. CDR3 amino acids: CASSLQGTGGPHGGQPQHF. CDR3 DNA: TGTGCCAGCAGCTTGCAAGGGACAGGGGGTCCCCATGGGGGTCAGCCCCAGCATTTT.

V usage is TRBV18 and J usage is TRBJ1-1; D ambiguous. This CDR3 has 14 amino acids. Looked up from germline, CDR1 is KGHSH and CDR2 is LQKENI. V was trimmed by 6 bases and J by 0 bases, leaving 11 bases between them. The CDR3 DNA reads TGTGCCAGCTCGCTTAAACAGATGAACACTGAAGCTTTCTTT. Translation: CASSLKQMNTEAFF.

The gene calls are TRBV4-1 and TRBJ1-1; a weak D match, TRBD1 (5 bases). The CDR3 runs to 13 residues. Germline V lookup: CDR1 MGHRA, CDR2 YSYEKL. The V end was cut by 1 base, the J end by 4 bases, with 7 bases between. CDR3 coding DNA: TGCGCCAGCAGCCAAGTGGGGGGCACTGAAGCTTTCTTT. Its translation is CASSQVGGTEAFF.

This chain joins TRBV11-2 and TRBJ2-7; D is possibly TRBD2 (6 bases). V lost 3 bases and J lost 2, with 11 bases in between. Per germline, CDR1 SGHAT and CDR2 FQNNGV. There are 14 residues in the CDR3. The CDR3 loop reads CASSFAGTAYEQYF. For the CDR3, the DNA is TGTGCCAGCAGCTTCGCGGGGACGGCCTACGAGCAGTACTTC.

The chain combines TRBV24-1 with TRBJ1-2; D is perhaps TRBD1 (6 bases). The length of the CDR3 is 13 residues. CDR1 and CDR2 (germline): KGHDR, SFDVKD. V lost 6 bases and J 2 bases, leaving 9 bases between the germline ends. CDR3 bases: TGTGCCACCAGTCGGGGGGCGAACTATGGCTACACCTTC. Its translation: CATSRGANYGYTF.

This clone was seen a few times. The chain uses TRBV27 and TRBJ1-2; D is undetermined. V lost 5 bases to trimming and J lost 3 bases, with 16 bases between them. CDR1 is MNHEY and CDR2 is SMNVEV in the germline V gene (reference sequence). CDR3 length: 15 residues. CDR3 sequence: CASSLGGPSYYGYTF. Written as DNA, the CDR3 is TGTGCCAGCAGTCTCGGAGGACCCTCCTACTATGGCTACACCTTC.

V is TRBV24-1 and J is TRBJ1-2; 7 bases fit TRBD1. V was pared by 11 bases and J by 5 bases, with 7 bases of the junction left unmatched. This CDR3 spans 12 amino acids. The V gene's germline CDR1 is KGHDR and CDR2 SFDVKD. This CDR3 reads CARIIQGYGYTF. CDR3 in DNA: TGTGCCAGGATTATACAGGGGTATGGCTACACCTTC.

This chain connects TRBV27 to TRBJ2-1, with D uncertain. V dropped 3 bases and J dropped 15 bases, with 15 bases sitting between them. Germline CDR1 reads MNHEY; CDR2 reads SMNVEV (reference sequence). There are 12 residues in the CDR3. The CDR3 protein is CASSFLGSLPFF. The CDR3 bases are TGTGCCAGCAGTTTTTTGGGCAGCCTGCCGTTCTTC.

This chain joins TRBV5-6 and TRBJ2-7; 8 bases line up with TRBD1. Germline lookup yields CDR1 SGHDT and CDR2 YYEEEE. The CDR3 sequence is 16 residues long. J was trimmed by 3 bases and V by 0 bases; bases with no gene match: 8. Here the CDR3 DNA reads TGTGCCAGCAGCTTGGAGACAGGGGTAGTCTACTACGAGCAGTACTTC. Its translation is CASSLETGVVYYEQYF.

This chain links TRBV24-1 with TRBJ1-1; TRBD1 might be the D (5 bases). V was cut by 7 bases and J by 7 bases, with 15 bases left in between. CDR1 is KGHDR and CDR2 is SFDVKD in the germline V gene. The CDR3 length is 13 residues. The CDR3 bases are TGTGCCACCAGCCAGAGCCTAAGGGGTGAAGCTTTCTTT. Its translation: CATSQSLRGEAFF.